Presented here are 30 T cell receptor beta chains from one specimen sequenced in a study of control samples from healthy donors and cancer patients. Data came from immunoSEQ multiplex PCR; TCRdb stores just in-frame clones and leaves some out. The table includes 60,000 to 85,000 clones, 92% detected once. Sequenced sample: blood. The receptors here all came from a woman in her fifties or sixties in good health.

The chain is built from TRBV27 and TRBJ1-5; D is possibly TRBD1 (5 bases). The CDR3 totals 15 residues. Trimming shortened V by 8 bases and J by 2 bases, and 16 bases separated the two germline ends. CDR1 is MNHEY, CDR2 SMNVEV, per germline (reference sequence). This CDR3 reads CASQGLGLGNQPQHF. CDR3 bases: TGTGCCAGCCAGGGTTTGGGGCTGGGCAATCAGCCCCAGCATTTT.

The rearrangement links TRBV11-2 to TRBJ2-1; maybe TRBD2 (6 bases). Germline CDR1 is SGHAT and CDR2 is FQNNGV. The CDR3 is 15 residues long. V was shortened by 1 base and J by 2 bases, with 9 bases between the two germline ends. CDR3 sequence: CASSLGGGTYNEQFF. The CDR3 DNA follows: TGTGCCAGCAGCTTAGGGGGCGGGACCTACAATGAGCAGTTCTTC. The whole variable domain, remainder taken from reference TRBV11-2 and TRBJ2-1, is EAGVAQSPRYKIIEKRQSVAFWCNPISGHATLYWYQQILGQGPKLLIQFQNNGVVDDSQLPKDRFSAERLKGVDSTLKIQPAKLEDSAVYLCASSLGGGTYNEQFFGPGTRLTVL.

The chain uses TRBV2 and TRBJ1-1, with D uncertain. The CDR3 covers 13 residues. Trimming removed 7 bases at V and 11 bases at J, with 20 bases between. Germline CDR1 is SNHLY and CDR2 is FYNNEI. Written as DNA, the CDR3 is TGTGCCAGCAACTCAAAGGACCGGAACGGGGCTTTCTTT. Translating it yields CASNSKDRNGAFF.

The chain recombines TRBV2 with TRBJ2-7; the match to TRBD1 covers 7 bases. From germline, CDR1 is SNHLY and CDR2 FYNNEI. The CDR3 has 12 amino acids. V lost 6 bases, J lost 1 base, and 0 bases stayed unmatched. The CDR3 is CASRQGSYEQYF. CDR3 sequence (DNA): TGTGCCAGCAGACAGGGGTCCTACGAGCAGTACTTC.

The V gene is TRBV5-5, the J gene TRBJ1-1; D remains unclear. CDR1 and CDR2 from the germline V gene are SGHKS and YYEKEE (reference sequence). The CDR3 runs 12 residues. V was pared by 0 bases and J by 9 bases, with 9 bases between. The CDR3 is CASSLAAGQAFF. The CDR3, as DNA: TGTGCCAGCAGCTTGGCGGCCGGACAAGCTTTCTTT.

The chain uses TRBV2 and TRBJ2-7; D not certain. The germline gives CDR1 SNHLY, CDR2 FYNNEI. The CDR3 is 15 amino acids. Trimming removed 4 bases from V and 2 bases from J, with 15 bases in between. The CDR3 DNA follows: TGTGCCAGCAGTGTGGAGTTCCTTACTGCCTACGAGCAGTACTTC. Amino acid sequence: CASSVEFLTAYEQYF.

This rearrangement joins TRBV9 to TRBJ1-3, with a weak D call TRBD1 (5 bases). Trimming left V 6 bases short and J 2 bases short, with 9 bases between. CDR1 and CDR2 (germline): SGDLS, YYNGEE. The CDR3 is 13 amino acids. The CDR3 sequence is CASNSGTGNTIYF. As DNA, the CDR3 is TGTGCCAGCAACTCAGGGACTGGAAACACCATATATTTT.

The chain recombines TRBV11-1 with TRBJ2-7, with D hard to call. V was pared by 5 bases and J by 3 bases, with 14 bases between. Germline-derived CDR1 and CDR2 are SGHAT and FQDESV (reference sequence). The CDR3 extends over 14 amino acids. CDR3 protein: CASSPTYLSYEQYF. The CDR3 region has the DNA TGTGCCAGCAGCCCTACCTATCTGAGCTACGAGCAGTACTTC.

The chain uses TRBV6-6 and TRBJ1-5; D may be TRBD1 (5 bases). The V gene's germline CDR1 is MNHNY and CDR2 SVGAGI (reference sequence). CDR3 length equals 13 residues. The V gene lost 2 bases and the J gene lost 5 bases, with 7 bases spanning the gap. This CDR3 is CASSYGRDQPQHF. The CDR3, as DNA: TGTGCCAGCAGTTACGGCAGGGATCAGCCCCAGCATTTT.

The CDR3 region is CASSLGTLRSTDTQYF. In nucleotides, the CDR3 is TGTGCCAGCAGCTTAGGGACGCTGAGGAGCACAGATACGCAGTATTTT. The gene calls are TRBV7-9 and TRBJ2-3, with unresolved D. Germline CDR1 SEHNR, CDR2 FQNEAQ (reference sequence). Trimming took off 1 base at V and 0 bases at J, with 11 bases between the two ends. The CDR3 runs 16 residues. Variable domain in full (rest from reference TRBV7-9 and TRBJ2-3): DTGVSQNPRHKITKRGQNVTFRCDPISEHNRLYWYRQTLGQGPEFLTYFQNEAQLEKSRLLSDRFSAERPKGSFSTLEIQRTEQGDSAMYLCASSLGTLRSTDTQYFGPGTRLTVL.

This CDR3 reads CASTLTGGSNQPQHF. The CDR3 DNA reads as TGTGCCAGCACCCTGACAGGGGGGAGCAATCAGCCCCAGCATTTT. The genes are TRBV6-5 and TRBJ1-5; 9 positions match TRBD1. The junction had 5 bases not matched to a gene; V was cut back by 7 bases and J by 1 base. Germline CDR1 and CDR2: MNHEY and SVGAGI. This CDR3 is 15 amino acids long.

V gene TRBV7-9 combines with J gene TRBJ1-1, with no clear D. Germline CDR1 reads SEHNR; CDR2 reads FQNEAQ (reference sequence). Trimming left V 6 bases short and J 0 bases short, with 8 bases between. CDR3 length equals 13 residues. The CDR3 bases are TGTGCCAGCAGTTATGAAATGAACACTGAAGCTTTCTTT. Protein sequence: CASSYEMNTEAFF.

Of note for this clone: Relative to the germline gene, one junction end is altered; a read error may explain this. This chain joins TRBV4-2 and TRBJ1-1; D call uncertain. The CDR3 covers 13 residues. CDR1 is LGHNA, CDR2 YNFKEQ, per germline. In nucleotides, the CDR3 is TGTGCCAGCAGCCAAGCTGCACAGCCGACTGTTATCTTT. Amino acid sequence: CASSQAAQPTVIF.

The CDR3 protein is CASSELGPGELFF. The CDR3 nucleotides are TGTGCCAGCAGCGAACTAGGTCCCGGGGAGCTGTTTTTT. This sequence joins TRBV2 and TRBJ2-2, with a tentative D call TRBD2 (5 bases). CDR1 is SNHLY and CDR2 is FYNNEI in the germline V gene. V was pared by 6 bases and J by 6 bases, with 11 bases between. This CDR3 has 13 amino acids.

The chain recombines TRBV5-8 with TRBJ2-2; D might be TRBD1 or TRBD2, each matching 5 bases. Germline assignment: CDR1 SGHTS and CDR2 YDEGEE. The CDR3 consists of 16 residues. With 1 base removed from V and 7 bases from J, the gap between germline ends came to 17 bases. CDR3: CASSLRGAGYLGELFF. CDR3 DNA: TGTGCCAGCAGCTTGAGAGGGGCAGGTTACCTCGGGGAGCTGTTTTTT.

The chain combines TRBV25-1 with TRBJ1-2, with TRBD1 as a possible D gene (5 bases). The germline CDR1 and CDR2 sequences are MGHDK and SYGVNS. V lost 4 bases and J lost 2, with 14 bases in between. This CDR3 has 15 amino acids. CDR3: CASSGMDKGNYGYTF. CDR3 nucleotide sequence: TGTGCCAGCAGTGGAATGGATAAGGGGAACTATGGCTACACCTTC.

This chain links TRBV27 with TRBJ1-6; 8 bases agree with TRBD1. CDR1 is MNHEY, CDR2 SMNVEV, per germline (reference sequence). This CDR3 has 14 residues. With V trimmed by 5 bases and J by 4 bases, 1 base remained unmatched. The CDR3 DNA sequence: TGTGCCAGCAGTGACAGGGGTTATAATTCACCCCTCCACTTT. This translates into CASSDRGYNSPLHF.

The chain is built from TRBV28 and TRBJ2-7; D gene unclear. The CDR3 extends over 12 amino acids. Between the trimmed V and J ends, which lost 6 bases and 1 base, there was a span of 7 bases. Per the germline V gene, CDR1 is MDHEN and CDR2 is SYDVKM. CDR3 DNA sequence: TGTGCCAGCAGGCAAATATCCTACGAGCAGTACTTC. It encodes CASRQISYEQYF.

The chain has TRBV10-3 and TRBJ2-3, with D perhaps TRBD2 (6 bases). The germline V gene encodes CDR1 ENHRY and CDR2 SYGVKD. The CDR3 consists of 15 residues. V gave up 2 bases and J gave up 2 bases, with 11 bases separating them. CDR3 region: CAISELGGPTDTQYF. CDR3 bases: TGTGCCATCAGTGAGCTCGGAGGGCCCACAGATACGCAGTATTTT.

The V and J genes are TRBV9 and TRBJ1-4, with 7 nucleotides matching TRBD1. This CDR3 comprises 15 residues. Per germline, CDR1 SGDLS and CDR2 YYNGEE. V shed 2 bases and J 4 bases; nucleotides not matched to a gene: 5. The CDR3 spells CASSVSGQFNEKLFF. The CDR3 DNA reads as TGTGCCAGCAGCGTCTCGGGACAGTTTAATGAAAAACTGTTTTTT.

The genes are TRBV24-1 and TRBJ1-3; D is uncertain. Trimming stripped 4 bases from V and 0 bases from J, with 6 bases between. CDR1 KGHDR and CDR2 SFDVKD come from the germline V gene. CDR3 size: 14 residues. The CDR3 sequence: CATSDTVSGNTIYF. CDR3 nucleotide sequence: TGTGCCACCAGTGACACGGTCTCTGGAAACACCATATATTTT.

This clone came up once. This chain connects TRBV6-2 or TRBV6-3 to TRBJ2-2, with 7 bases matching TRBD2. Germline V gene sequence: CDR1 MNHEY, CDR2 SVGEGT. CDR3 size: 15 residues. The junction had 2 bases not matched to a gene; V was cut back by 4 bases and J by 0 bases. The CDR3, as DNA: TGTGCCAGCAGTTCGGGACTATCGAACACCGGGGAGCTGTTTTTT. Its protein is CASSSGLSNTGELFF.

The chain uses TRBV28 and TRBJ2-7; TRBD2 is a possible D gene (5 bases). Germline V lookup: CDR1 MDHEN, CDR2 SYDVKM. This CDR3 is 15 amino acids long. V was shortened by 8 bases and J by 0 bases, with 17 bases between the two germline ends. In DNA form, the CDR3 reads TGTGCCAGCTTGAGGGATCGGAGGAGCTCCTACGAGCAGTACTTC. Amino acids: CASLRDRRSSYEQYF. The full variable domain, in which reference TRBV28 and TRBJ2-7 provide the parts outside the CDR3, is DVKVTQSSRYLVKRTGEKVFLECVQDMDHENMFWYRQDPGLGLRLIYFSYDVKMKEKGDIPEGYSVSREKKERFSLILESASTNQTSMYLCASLRDRRSSYEQYFGPGTRLTVT.

This clone has just one count. V is TRBV11-2 and J is TRBJ1-2; weak D call: TRBD1 (5 bases). Trimming removed 1 base at V and 9 bases at J, with 18 bases between. Germline lookup yields CDR1 SGHAT and CDR2 FQNNGV. CDR3 length equals 15 residues. CDR3 in DNA: TGTGCCAGCAGCTTAGGTCTGGCCGGGGCCTTAAGCTACACCTTC. Translated, it gives CASSLGLAGALSYTF.

V usage is TRBV28 and J usage is TRBJ2-7; a weak D match, TRBD1 (6 bases). The length of the CDR3 is 13 residues. V was shortened by 3 bases and J by 3 bases, with 9 bases between the two germline ends. Germline-derived CDR1 and CDR2 are MDHEN and SYDVKM. CDR3 amino acids: CASSFNRDYEQYF. The CDR3 DNA reads as TGTGCCAGCAGTTTCAACAGGGACTACGAGCAGTACTTC.

This clone is a singleton in its sample. The genes are TRBV5-4 and TRBJ2-2; 8 nucleotides align to TRBD1. V shed 4 bases, J shed 5 bases, and the junction held 4 bases outside the gene matches. CDR3 length: 14 residues. Germline lookup yields CDR1 SGHNT and CDR2 YYREEE (reference sequence). CDR3 sequence (DNA): TGTGCCAGCAGCATGTACAGGGGGACCGGGGAGCTGTTTTTT. Translating it yields CASSMYRGTGELFF.

V usage is TRBV24-1 and J usage is TRBJ2-1, with 15 bases matching TRBD2. The CDR3 sequence is 18 residues long. Trimming at V came to 2 bases and at J to 3 bases, leaving 4 bases not matched to a gene. Germline CDR1 reads KGHDR; CDR2 reads SFDVKD. CDR3 loop: CATSDWTSGRGNYNEQFF. The CDR3 DNA is TGTGCCACCAGTGATTGGACTAGCGGGAGGGGAAACTACAATGAGCAGTTCTTC.

The CDR3 sequence: CASTGSGRYNEQFF. The DNA of the CDR3 is TGTGCCAGCACGGGATCGGGCCGGTACAATGAGCAGTTCTTC. This rearrangement joins TRBV9 to TRBJ2-1; tentative D call: TRBD2 (5 bases). The germline V and J ends were trimmed by 6 bases and 4 bases, with 14 bases remaining between them. From germline, CDR1 is SGDLS and CDR2 YYNGEE. The CDR3 consists of 14 residues.

The V and J genes are TRBV3-1 (or the pseudogene TRBV3-2) and TRBJ2-2; 10 bases align to TRBD2. Germline assignment: CDR1 LGHDT and CDR2 YNNKEL (reference sequence). The CDR3 length is 21 residues. V was clipped by 6 bases and J by 3 bases; unmatched bases: 22. The CDR3 bases are TGTGCCAGCAGGCCGTCGGTTCTTGGCAGCGGGAGGGTTTTGGACACCGGGGAGCTGTTTTTT. Amino acids: CASRPSVLGSGRVLDTGELFF.

This rearrangement joins TRBV11-2 to TRBJ2-7; D gene ambiguous. V was shortened by 4 bases and J by 3 bases, with 4 bases between the two germline ends. CDR3 length: 11 residues. Germline values: CDR1 SGHAT, CDR2 FQNNGV. Written as DNA, the CDR3 is TGTGCCAGCAGCTCGTTCTACGAGCAGTACTTC. Its translation: CASSSFYEQYF. Together with reference TRBV11-2 and TRBJ2-7, the CDR3 gives the full variable domain: EAGVAQSPRYKIIEKRQSVAFWCNPISGHATLYWYQQILGQGPKLLIQFQNNGVVDDSQLPKDRFSAERLKGVDSTLKIQPAKLEDSAVYLCASSSFYEQYFGPGTRLTVT.